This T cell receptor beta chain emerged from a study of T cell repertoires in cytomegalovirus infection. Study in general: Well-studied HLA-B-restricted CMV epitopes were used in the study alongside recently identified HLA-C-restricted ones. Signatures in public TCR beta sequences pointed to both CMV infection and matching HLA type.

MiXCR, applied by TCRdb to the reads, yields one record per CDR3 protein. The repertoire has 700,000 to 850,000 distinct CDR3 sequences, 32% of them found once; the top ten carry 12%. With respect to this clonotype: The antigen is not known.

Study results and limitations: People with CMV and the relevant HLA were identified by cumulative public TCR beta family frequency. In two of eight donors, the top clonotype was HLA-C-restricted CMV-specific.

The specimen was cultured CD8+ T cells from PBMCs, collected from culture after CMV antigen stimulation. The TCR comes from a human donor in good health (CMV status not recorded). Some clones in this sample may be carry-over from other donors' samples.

CDR3 bases: TGTGCCAGCAGTTTGTCGACAGGAGACACAGATACGCAGTATTTT. This codes for CASSLSTGDTDTQYF. The chain joins TRBV28 to TRBJ2-3, with a tentative D call TRBD1 (6 bases). Trimming stripped 3 bases from V and 2 bases from J, with 12 bases between. Germline V lookup: CDR1 MDHEN, CDR2 SYDVKM. The CDR3 covers 15 residues.